Shown below are 26 T cell receptor beta chains from a single sample sequenced in a study of T cell responses to AZD1222 COVID-19 vaccine. Here immunoSEQ multiplex PCR was the method, and the copy in TCRdb shows in-frame clones only, minus some. Of around 140,000 clones in the sample, 75% to 95% were seen once. Here the sequenced sample was peripheral blood, taken on day 0 of AZD1222 vaccination. These receptors originate from an adult in good health.

The rearrangement links TRBV7-9 to TRBJ1-6; tentatively, D is TRBD1 (5 bases). Germline CDR1 is SEHNR and CDR2 is FQNEAQ (reference sequence). Trimming removed 1 base at V and 0 bases at J, with 16 bases between. CDR3 size: 19 residues. CDR3 in amino acids: CASSLVIGAPSSYNSPLHF. The DNA of the CDR3 is TGTGCCAGCAGCTTAGTTATCGGGGCCCCCAGCTCCTATAATTCACCCCTCCACTTT.

The V call is TRBV7-2, the J call TRBJ2-3, with TRBD2 identical over 14 bases. This CDR3 is 16 amino acids long. Germline V gives CDR1 SGHTA, CDR2 FQGNSA. Trimming cost V 6 bases and J 5 bases; bases outside gene matches: 7. CDR3 sequence reads: CASSPPTSGGVDTQYF. The CDR3 nucleotides are TGTGCCAGCAGTCCTCCGACTAGCGGGGGGGTAGATACGCAGTATTTT.

This chain connects TRBV4-2 to TRBJ2-7; 7 positions agree with TRBD2. Germline loops: CDR1 LGHNA, CDR2 YNFKEQ. The J segment lost 0 bases and the V segment lost 4 bases, leaving 6 bases of the junction unmatched. CDR3 length equals 15 residues. The CDR3 nucleotides are TGTGCCAGCAGCCTAAAAGCGGGGAACTCCTACGAGCAGTACTTC. Amino acids: CASSLKAGNSYEQYF.

This chain uses TRBV19 with TRBJ2-6; TRBD2 matches at 7 bases. Trimming removed 1 base from V and 2 bases from J; junction bases left unmatched: 2. The CDR3 covers 16 residues. Germline values: CDR1 LNHDA, CDR2 SQIVND (reference sequence). The CDR3 spells CASSIGGRAGANVLTF. The CDR3 nucleotides are TGTGCCAGTAGTATAGGGGGGAGGGCTGGGGCCAACGTCCTGACTTTC.

This sequence joins TRBV2 and TRBJ2-2, with 8 positions matching TRBD1. The ends lost 4 bases at V and 5 bases at J; junction bases unmatched: 6. The CDR3 runs to 15 residues. The germline V gene has CDR1 SNHLY and CDR2 FYNNEI. The CDR3 bases are TGTGCCAGCAGTGTTGGACAGGGAGCTACCGGGGAGCTGTTTTTT. This encodes CASSVGQGATGELFF.

The V gene is TRBV6-1, the J gene TRBJ1-6; 9 positions agree with TRBD1. This CDR3 is 16 amino acids long. The V and J ends lost 2 bases and 7 bases, in that order; junction bases with no gene match: 6. Germline CDR1 is MNHNS and CDR2 is SASEGT. In DNA form, the CDR3 reads TGTGCCAGCAGTGAACGGTCCGGGACAGGGAATTCACCCCTCCACTTT. Its translation: CASSERSGTGNSPLHF.

The chain couples TRBV7-2 to TRBJ2-2; D is undetermined. CDR3 length equals 16 residues. V dropped 1 base and J dropped 0 bases, with 9 bases sitting between them. Looked up from germline, CDR1 is SGHTA and CDR2 is FQGNSA. The chain's CDR3 is CASSLDGRPNTGELFF. The DNA of the CDR3 is TGTGCCAGCAGCTTAGATGGCAGGCCGAACACCGGGGAGCTGTTTTTT.

The chain has TRBV6-5 and TRBJ2-7; D is perhaps TRBD1 or TRBD2 (6 bases each). The CDR3 covers 15 residues. Germline assignment: CDR1 MNHEY and CDR2 SVGAGI. Trimming stripped 4 bases from V and 1 base from J, with 14 bases between. This chain's CDR3 is CASSWLRGVSYEQYF. The CDR3 DNA is TGTGCCAGCAGTTGGTTAAGGGGGGTTTCCTACGAGCAGTACTTC.

V usage is TRBV5-1 and J usage is TRBJ1-2; D gene ambiguous. Germline CDR1 reads SGHRS; CDR2 reads YFSETQ. The V and J ends lost 2 bases and 8 bases respectively, with 10 bases between them. The CDR3 extends over 12 amino acids. This chain's CDR3 is CASSLEQEGYTF. DNA for the CDR3: TGCGCCAGCAGCTTAGAGCAGGAGGGCTACACCTTC.

V usage is TRBV29-1 and J usage is TRBJ2-7, with D perhaps TRBD1 or TRBD2 (5 bases each). The CDR3 has 16 amino acids. Germline V gene lookup returns CDR1 SQVTM and CDR2 ANQGSEA. Trimming took off 1 base at V and 9 bases at J, with 25 bases between the two ends. The CDR3 is CSVEGPSGTPTTVQYF. The CDR3 bases are TGCAGCGTTGAAGGCCCTTCAGGGACCCCTACGACTGTGCAGTACTTC.

This sequence joins TRBV24-1 and TRBJ1-5; 8 nucleotides align to TRBD1. The V gene's germline CDR1 is KGHDR and CDR2 SFDVKD. The CDR3 loop spans 14 amino acids. After removal of 5 bases from V and 4 bases from J, the junction contained 3 bases not matched to a gene. The CDR3 DNA sequence: TGTGCCACCAGTGGAGACAGGGGAAATCAGCCCCAGCATTTT. Amino acids: CATSGDRGNQPQHF.

The chain employs TRBV5-1 and TRBJ1-2; 12 nucleotides align to TRBD1. Germline V gives CDR1 SGHRS, CDR2 YFSETQ. V lost 4 bases and J lost 5; bases outside the gene matches: 9. The CDR3 is 16 amino acids. The CDR3 DNA is TGCGCCAGCAGCCAGGGACAGGGGGCGGTTGAGTATGGCTACACCTTC. Amino acids: CASSQGQGAVEYGYTF.

In this sample, this clone turned up once. At one boundary the junction diverges from the germline segment, which might be a read error. The J gene is TRBJ2-3, the V gene TRBV7-3; weak D call: TRBD2 (7 bases). The CDR3 has 15 residues. Germline values: CDR1 SGHTA, CDR2 FQGTGA. The CDR3 sequence is CVSSYRGGGTDTQYF. In DNA form, the CDR3 reads TGTGTCAGCAGCTACCGGGGAGGGGGGACAGATACGCAGTATTTT.

The chain links TRBV4-3 to TRBJ2-3; D gene ambiguous. The CDR3 extends over 13 amino acids. Trimming cost V 4 bases and J 2 bases, with 7 bases left between them. Per the germline V gene, CDR1 is LGHNA and CDR2 is YSLEER. CDR3 nucleotide sequence: TGCGCCAGCAGCCCTAGAACCACAGATACGCAGTATTTT. This sequence encodes CASSPRTTDTQYF.

The chain carries TRBV7-8 and TRBJ1-1; D gene uncertain. Trimming shortened V by 0 bases and J by 0 bases, and 5 bases separated the two germline ends. CDR1 is SGHVS, CDR2 FQNEAQ, per germline. The CDR3 is 14 residues long. The CDR3 coding sequence is TGTGCCAGCAGCTTAGCGGGCCTGAACACTGAAGCTTTCTTT. Protein sequence: CASSLAGLNTEAFF.

The V call is TRBV28, the J call TRBJ2-3; TRBD1 matches at 7 bases. Germline V lookup: CDR1 MDHEN, CDR2 SYDVKM. The V gene end was trimmed by 5 bases and the J gene end by 4 bases; junction bases not matched to a gene: 12. The CDR3 contains 16 residues. The CDR3 DNA is TGTGCCAGCAGTGAACAGGGGCCCCTTTTGGCAGATACGCAGTATTTT. Protein product: CASSEQGPLLADTQYF.

The chain links TRBV20-1 to TRBJ1-1; D might be TRBD1 (5 bases). V was cut by 6 bases and J by 8 bases, with 7 bases left in between. CDR3 size: 9 residues. The germline gives CDR1 DFQATT, CDR2 SNEGSKA (reference sequence). The CDR3, as DNA: TGCAGTGCCCGGACAGAAGCTTTCTTT. It yields the protein CSARTEAFF.

This clone was counted a single time. The rearrangement links TRBV19 to TRBJ2-7; maybe TRBD2 (6 bases). V lost 5 bases and J 5 bases, leaving 7 bases between the germline ends. In germline, CDR1 is LNHDA, CDR2 SQIVND (reference sequence). CDR3 length equals 11 residues. CDR3 protein: CASSWGDEQYF. The CDR3 nucleotides are TGTGCCAGTAGTTGGGGGGACGAGCAGTACTTC.

The rearrangement links TRBV9 to TRBJ2-2; possibly TRBD1 for D (5 bases). Germline CDR1 is SGDLS and CDR2 is YYNGEE. The CDR3 runs 16 residues. The germline V and J ends were trimmed by 0 bases and 0 bases, with 9 bases remaining between them. CDR3 in DNA: TGTGCCAGCAGCGTAGGTACAGGCGCGAACACCGGGGAGCTGTTTTTT. Its translation: CASSVGTGANTGELFF.

The chain combines TRBV15 with TRBJ1-3, with 7 bases aligning to TRBD1. Germline assignment: CDR1 LNHNV and CDR2 YYDKDF (reference sequence). This CDR3 spans 15 amino acids. V gave up 0 bases and J gave up 1 base; unmatched junction bases: 0. DNA for the CDR3: TGTGCCACCAGCAGAGAGACAGGGTCTGGAAACACCATATATTTT. This codes for CATSRETGSGNTIYF.

The chain links TRBV24-1 to TRBJ2-1; D may correspond to TRBD1 or TRBD2 (5 bases each). This CDR3 spans 16 amino acids. The germline CDR1 and CDR2 sequences are KGHDR and SFDVKD. Trimming stripped 4 bases from V and 5 bases from J, with 17 bases between. In DNA, the CDR3 is TGTGCCACCAGTGAAAATACACCGGGACGTCACAATGAGCAGTTCTTC. Protein product: CATSENTPGRHNEQFF.

The chain is built from TRBV5-1 and TRBJ2-7; 8 nucleotides align to TRBD1. Germline values: CDR1 SGHRS, CDR2 YFSETQ. Trimming at V came to 0 bases and at J to 2 bases, leaving 7 bases not matched to a gene. This CDR3 spans 16 amino acids. The CDR3 DNA sequence: TGCGCCAGCAGCTTGGACATCAGGGGGCCCACCTACGAGCAGTACTTC. Translation: CASSLDIRGPTYEQYF.

The DNA of the CDR3 is TGTGCCAGCAGCTTGGTTTACGCTGGGGGACGGCTGAACACTGAAGCTTTCTTT. Translating gives CASSLVYAGGRLNTEAFF. The rearrangement links TRBV5-5 to TRBJ1-1; tentative D call: TRBD1 (5 bases). This CDR3 comprises 18 residues. Germline-derived CDR1 and CDR2 are SGHKS and YYEKEE (reference sequence). V lost 0 bases and J 0 bases, leaving 18 bases between the germline ends. Variable domain in full (rest from reference TRBV5-5 and TRBJ1-1): DAGVTQSPTHLIKTRGQQVTLRCSPISGHKSVSWYQQVLGQGPQFIFQYYEKEERGRGNFPDRFSARQFPNYSSELNVNALLLGDSALYLCASSLVYAGGRLNTEAFFGQGTRLTVV.

The chain links TRBV6-6 to TRBJ1-1; no firm D call. The CDR3 contains 14 residues. The ends were cut back, 0 bases at V and 2 bases at J, with 7 bases in the middle. From germline, CDR1 is MNHNY and CDR2 SVGAGI (reference sequence). CDR3 DNA sequence: TGTGCCAGCAGTTACTCGACCGGCAACACTGAAGCTTTCTTT. Its translation: CASSYSTGNTEAFF.

V usage is TRBV6-2 or TRBV6-3 and J usage is TRBJ1-5; no reliable D call. The CDR3 covers 13 residues. Germline lookup yields CDR1 MNHEY and CDR2 SVGEGT. V was shortened by 6 bases and J by 1 base, with 7 bases between the two germline ends. CDR3 protein: CASSRASNQPQHF. In nucleotides, the CDR3 is TGTGCCAGCAGCCGGGCGAGCAATCAGCCCCAGCATTTT.

This sequence joins TRBV29-1 and TRBJ1-2; D is unresolved. CDR1 is SQVTM, CDR2 ANQGSEA, per germline. V lost 3 bases and J 0 bases, leaving 5 bases between the germline ends. The CDR3 sequence is 12 residues long. In DNA form, the CDR3 reads TGCAGCGTTGAGGTCCCTAACTATGGCTACACCTTC. This gives the protein CSVEVPNYGYTF.